This TCR beta chain was recorded in a study of T cell responses to AZD1222 COVID-19 vaccine. The data were produced by immunoSEQ multiplex PCR, yet TCRdb's version contains in-frame clones alone and is incomplete. The sample includes some 140,000 clones, approximately 90% seen only once; the top ten take approximately 2.8%. This CDR3 has 12 residues. The germline CDR1 and CDR2 sequences are SQVTM and ANQGSEA. Trimming cost V 8 bases and J 7 bases; bases outside gene matches: 1. This clonotype was sampled from an adult in good health. The material sequenced was peripheral blood, taken on day 0 of AZD1222 vaccination. J is TRBJ2-1 and V is TRBV29-1; 14 bases are shared with TRBD2. Here the CDR3 DNA reads TGCAGCCGGACTAGCGGGGGGAATGAGCAGTTCTTC. Amino acid sequence: CSRTSGGNEQFF.